Below are 2 T cell receptor beta chains sequenced from a single sample in a study of OX40 agonist ivuxolimab in advanced cancers. Method: immunoSEQ multiplex PCR; TCRdb's copy keeps in-frame clones and lacks some. The data hold roughly 57,000 clones, with around 83% observed a single time. Here the sequenced sample was CD4+ or CD8+ T cells sorted from blood, taken in a trial of the OX40 agonist ivuxolimab. These receptors were taken from an adult with an advanced solid tumor such as melanoma, head and neck, liver or kidney cancer.

The chain links TRBV18 to TRBJ2-2; 9 nucleotides line up with TRBD1. The germline V gene has CDR1 KGHSH and CDR2 LQKENI. The CDR3 covers 17 residues. The V segment lost 3 bases and the J segment 5 bases; nucleotides outside the gene matches: 10. CDR3 protein: CASSPQTGGSGTGELFF. The CDR3 nucleotides are TGTGCCAGCTCACCCCAAACAGGGGGCAGCGGGACCGGGGAGCTGTTTTTT.

The chain uses TRBV5-1 and TRBJ2-3; D may be TRBD1 (5 bases). CDR3 length: 15 amino acids. Germline V gene sequence: CDR1 SGHRS, CDR2 YFSETQ. Trimming shortened V by 4 bases and J by 2 bases, and 14 bases separated the two germline ends. The CDR3, as DNA: TGCGCCAGCAGCCCCCGAGACAGAACCACAGATACGCAGTATTTT. Its protein product is CASSPRDRTTDTQYF.